This TCR beta chain comes out of a study of T cell changes during pregnancy in multiple sclerosis. Profiled with immunoSEQ multiplex PCR; TCRdb holds only in-frame clones, not every one. The sample includes fewer than 65,000 clones, around 93% of them seen just once. The CDR3 has 12 residues. Germline V lookup: CDR1 MNHNS, CDR2 SASEGT. V was clipped by 3 bases and J by 14 bases, with 11 bases between them. The sequenced sample was CD8+ T cells from peripheral blood mononuclear cells, obtained after pregnancy. The chain links TRBV6-1 to TRBJ1-6; D is perhaps TRBD1 (5 bases). This receptor was obtained from a female donor with multiple sclerosis, enrolled in a pregnancy study. This CDR3 is CASSDGGYTLHF. In DNA, the CDR3 is TGTGCCAGCAGTGATGGGGGGTACACCCTCCACTTT.